These T cell receptor beta chains were read from a single sample in a study of neoadjuvant anti-PD-1 for oral cavity cancer. Clones were read by immunoSEQ multiplex PCR, and TCRdb kept only the in-frame ones, dropping some. The sample contains about 37,000 clones, 38% of which appear only once. Sequencing was performed on tumor tissue, taken after nivolumab (anti-PD-1) treatment. Receptor source: a person aged 40 to 85 with oral cavity squamous cell carcinoma. Both conserved end residues are part of each CDR3. Each record gives: V gene, D gene, J gene, clone size, CDR3 protein, CDR3 DNA. The D gene is left open where the match is weak. For some rows the clone size is stated as once, few or many, or as a class when expanded; others skip it.

TRBV19,-,TRBJ1-5,many,CASRDNNQPQHF,TGTGCCAGCCGGGACAACAATCAGCCCCAGCATTTT
TRBV30,TRBD1,TRBJ2-5,many,CAWIGGWGQGQETQYF,TGTGCCTGGATTGGGGGATGGGGACAGGGGCAAGAGACCCAGTACTTC
TRBV4-2,TRBD2,TRBJ2-1,few,CASSRKGLAGGEQFF,TGTGCCAGCAGCCGAAAGGGACTAGCGGGGGGTGAGCAGTTCTTC
TRBV5-6,-,TRBJ1-2,many,CASSFDDSLGYTF,TGTGCCAGCAGCTTTGATGACAGCTTAGGCTACACCTTC
TRBV27,-,TRBJ2-7,once,CATSTGHTYEQYF,TGTGCCACCTCAACGGGACATACCTACGAGCAGTACTTC
TRBV7-9,-,TRBJ2-1,few,CASTLRTSSYNEQFF,TGTGCCAGCACCTTGAGAACAAGCTCCTACAATGAGCAGTTCTTC
TRBV7-8,-,TRBJ1-1,-,CASSLGGLGTEAFF,TGTGCCAGCAGCTTAGGGGGGCTCGGTACTGAAGCTTTCTTT
TRBV29-1,TRBD2,TRBJ2-3,-,CSVGAGTSGRTDTQYF,TGCAGCGTCGGAGCCGGGACTAGCGGGCGGACAGATACGCAGTATTTT
TRBV2,-,TRBJ1-1,few,CASSPSWDTREAFF,TGTGCCAGCAGCCCCTCATGGGACACCCGAGAAGCTTTCTTT
TRBV18,-,TRBJ1-2,-,CASSRRDTNYGYTF,TGTGCCAGCTCACGTCGGGACACTAACTATGGCTACACCTTC
TRBV2,-,TRBJ1-2,-,CASSTPVSGTYGYTF,TGTGCCTCCTCCACCCCGGTCTCGGGTACCTATGGCTACACCTTC
TRBV6-1,-,TRBJ1-2,-,CASSLGTTAGYTF,TGTGCCAGCAGTCTAGGGACAACAGCTGGCTACACCTTC
TRBV29-1,-,TRBJ2-3,many,CSVEGGSSDTQYF,TGCAGCGTTGAAGGAGGGAGTTCCGATACGCAGTATTTT
TRBV10-1,TRBD2,TRBJ2-2,-,CASSEGVAGGPRAGELFF,TGCGCCAGCAGTGAGGGGGTAGCGGGAGGGCCTAGAGCCGGGGAGCTGTTTTTT
TRBV5-4,TRBD2,TRBJ2-1,-,CASRPIAGGQFF,TGTGCCAGCAGACCCATAGCGGGAGGGCAGTTCTTC
TRBV19,-,TRBJ2-6,-,CASSGWSSGANVLTF,TGTGCCAGTAGTGGGTGGAGCTCTGGGGCCAACGTCCTGACTTTC
TRBV30,-,TRBJ1-1,many,CAWSRQVAEAFF,TGTGCCTGGAGTCGACAGGTTGCTGAAGCTTTCTTT
TRBV4-2,-,TRBJ2-7,-,CASSQEGMEQYF,TGTGCCAGCAGCCAGGAAGGGATGGAGCAGTACTTC
TRBV5-4,TRBD2,TRBJ2-1,-,CASSPLPTSDNEQFF,TGTGCCAGCAGCCCCCTGCCGACTAGCGACAATGAGCAGTTCTTC
TRBV27,-,TRBJ2-7,medium-sized,CASSAIAGTPYEQYF,TGTGCCAGCAGTGCCATAGCAGGGACTCCCTACGAGCAGTACTTC
TRBV4-2,-,TRBJ1-2,few,CASSPDQENYGYTF,TGTGCCAGCAGCCCTGATCAGGAGAACTATGGCTACACCTTC
TRBV20-1,-,TRBJ1-5,many,CSARDRRAQHF,TGCAGTGCTAGAGATCGAAGGGCCCAGCATTTT
TRBV5-1,-,TRBJ2-5,-,CASSHGTFQETQYF,TGCGCCAGCAGCCACGGGACTTTTCAAGAGACCCAGTACTTC
TRBV7-2,-,TRBJ2-7,few,CASTHGFTYEQYF,TGTGCCAGCACCCACGGTTTTACCTACGAGCAGTACTTC
TRBV28,-,TRBJ1-5,once,CAVAGSRNQPQHF,TGTGCGGTAGCAGGGAGTCGTAATCAGCCCCAGCATTTT
TRBV28,TRBD2,TRBJ2-2,few,CASSFMGGSDGELFF,TGTGCCAGCAGTTTTATGGGCGGGAGCGACGGGGAGCTGTTTTTT
TRBV19,TRBD2,TRBJ2-7,-,CASSMDPAGGREQYF,TGTGCCAGTAGTATGGACCCAGCGGGGGGGCGAGAGCAGTACTTC
TRBV27,-,TRBJ2-7,-,CASGTGEQYF,TGTGCCAGCGGTACGGGGGAGCAGTACTTC
TRBV7-6,-,TRBJ1-6,few,CASSRSHNSPLHF,TGTGCCAGCAGCCGGTCCCACAATTCACCCCTCCACTTT
TRBV30,TRBD1,TRBJ1-5,few,CAWSYMGQTNNQPQHF,TGTGCCTGGAGTTACATGGGACAGACCAACAATCAGCCCCAGCATTTT